Sequencing of this TCR beta chain was carried out in a study of Tregs in tolerant kidney transplant recipients. Overall study: After roughly six days with irradiated graft donor PBMCs, CFSE-labeled recipient PBMCs were FACS-sorted.

This clone was seen a handful of times. Its antigen remains unidentified. The same CDR3 is also encoded by other DNA sequences in this sample. The V gene lost 3 bases and the J gene lost 4 bases, with 10 bases spanning the gap. The germline V gene has CDR1 SGHTA and CDR2 FQGNSA. The CDR3 is 14 residues long. General study findings and limits: Biological reproducibility was not directly addressed, but technical replication error appeared minimal.

TCRdb keeps only in-frame clones here, not all; method: immunoSEQ multiplex PCR. The table records 8,000 to 9,500 clones, approximately 43% of them present only once. The sample was CD4+ T cells from blood cultured with allogeneic cells. The sequence was collected from a human donor in good health. The V and J genes are TRBV7-2 and TRBJ1-3, with D unclear. CDR3: CASSFPGGGNTIYF. The CDR3 bases are TGTGCCAGCAGCTTCCCAGGTGGAGGAAACACCATATATTTT. Using reference TRBV7-2 and TRBJ1-3 for the parts outside the CDR3, the full variable domain is GAGVSQSPSNKVTEKGKDVELRCDPISGHTALYWYRQSLGQGLEFLIYFQGNSAPDKSGLPSDRFSAERTGGSVSTLTIQRTQQEDSAVYLCASSFPGGGNTIYFGEGSWLTVV.